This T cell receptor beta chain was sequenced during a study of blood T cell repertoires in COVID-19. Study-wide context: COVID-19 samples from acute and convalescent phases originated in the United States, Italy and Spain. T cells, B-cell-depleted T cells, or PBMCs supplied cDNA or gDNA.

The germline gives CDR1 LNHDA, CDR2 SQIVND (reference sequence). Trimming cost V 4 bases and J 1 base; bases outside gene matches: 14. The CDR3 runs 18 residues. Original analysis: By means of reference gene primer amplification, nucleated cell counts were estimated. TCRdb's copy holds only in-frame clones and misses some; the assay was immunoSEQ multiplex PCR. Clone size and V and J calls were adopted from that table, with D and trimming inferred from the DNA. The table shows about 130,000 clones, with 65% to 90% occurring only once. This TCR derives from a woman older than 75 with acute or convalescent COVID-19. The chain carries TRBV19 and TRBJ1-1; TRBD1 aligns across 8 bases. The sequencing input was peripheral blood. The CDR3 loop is CASSNPYGQGKGNTEAFF. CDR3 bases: TGTGCCAGTAGTAACCCCTACGGACAGGGAAAAGGGAACACTGAAGCTTTCTTT. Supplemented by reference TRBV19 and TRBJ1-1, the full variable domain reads DGGITQSPKYLFRKEGQNVTLSCEQNLNHDAMYWYRQDPGQGLRLIYYSQIVNDFQKGDIAEGYSVSREKKESFPLTVTSAQKNPTAFYLCASSNPYGQGKGNTEAFFGQGTRLTVV.